This record covers a single T cell receptor (beta chain). Its antigen is still unknown. The data were produced by immunoSEQ multiplex PCR, yet TCRdb's version contains in-frame clones alone and is incomplete. The sample has roughly 150,000 clones, 90% to 95% seen once. This sample is part of a study of T cell responses to AZD1222 COVID-19 vaccine. Whole-study findings and limits: Females made up more of the donors, who were largely white British, and clonal diversity may have come out too low. Spike-specific TCR depth and breadth grew after two AZD1222 doses. Repertoires were sampled only after the peak T cell response. Within unmutated variant regions lay the reported targets of nearly half of spike-specific TCRs.

The TCR originated in an adult who received the AZD1222 COVID-19 vaccine. Here the sequenced sample was peripheral blood, taken 28 days after the second AZD1222 dose.

The CDR3: CASSISGSGANVLTF. The CDR3 nucleotides read TGTGCCAGTAGTATCTCAGGGTCTGGGGCCAACGTCCTGACTTTC. The chain carries TRBV19 and TRBJ2-6; weak D call: TRBD1 (5 bases). CDR3 length: 15 residues. Between the trimmed V and J ends, which lost 3 bases and 1 base, there was a span of 7 bases. Per the germline V gene, CDR1 is LNHDA and CDR2 is SQIVND (reference sequence).